This T cell receptor beta chain was sequenced during a study of T cell responses to AZD1222 COVID-19 vaccine. Study as a whole: Second doses at about 4 or about 12 weeks were pooled.

Sequencing used immunoSEQ multiplex PCR; TCRdb keeps in-frame clones, though not all of them. The sample records 150,000 or so clones, just under 95% being singletons. Regarding the study as a whole: Spike-specific TCR depth and breadth grew after two AZD1222 doses. Along spike, vaccine-associated CD4 TCRs were found throughout, with dominance at 160-218 and 743-854. The donors showed a predominance of white British ancestry and of females, with possible underestimation of clonal diversity.

On this clone itself: Its antigen is unknown.

The CDR3 sequence is 19 residues long. Unmatched junction bases numbered 16, after V lost 6 bases and J lost 0 bases. In germline, CDR1 is MNHEY, CDR2 SVGEGT. The chain couples TRBV6-2 or TRBV6-3 to TRBJ2-1; TRBD2 aligns across 8 bases. This specimen consisted of peripheral blood, obtained on day 0 of AZD1222 vaccination. The sequence came from an adult in good health. This CDR3 reads CASSPMRIAGISSYNEQFF. The DNA for the CDR3 is TGTGCCAGCAGCCCCATGAGGATAGCGGGGATCAGCTCCTACAATGAGCAGTTCTTC.